The 32 T cell receptor beta chains reported below all come from one sample, sequenced in a study of blood T cells in healthy people across ages. Next came a second PCR, run for about 7 to 12 cycles, which used a sample-barcoded 5' primer along with a J-beta primer mix. One entry per CDR3 protein, called by TCRdb with MiXCR from the 5' RACE reads. The sample yields approximately 760,000 distinct CDR3 sequences, approximately 25% seen once. This sample was shared with a second study, whose subject was T cells of mothers and their children.

Sequences were obtained from blood. The receptors were gathered from a boy between 5 and 17 years old in good health.

Concerning this clonotype: Relative to the germline gene, one junction end is altered; a read error may explain this. The V call is TRBV7-2, the J call TRBJ2-4; possible D gene TRBD2, 5 bases. This CDR3 contains 16 residues. Germline V gives CDR1 SGHTA, CDR2 FQGNSA. CDR3 sequence: CASSLVPDLAKNIQYF. The CDR3 DNA sequence: TGTGCCAGCAGCTTAGTGCCGGATCTAGCCAAAAACATTCAGTATTTC.

This clonotype was picked up a small number of times. This chain joins TRBV11-1 and TRBJ2-5, with D unclear. This CDR3 has 20 residues. Between the trimmed V and J ends, which lost 4 bases and 4 bases, there was a span of 31 bases. Germline V gives CDR1 SGHAT, CDR2 FQDESV (reference sequence). This chain's CDR3 is CASSSFSSGIRAWVVETQYF. The CDR3 DNA reads TGTGCCAGCAGCTCCTTCTCCTCTGGGATCCGCGCTTGGGTTGTAGAGACCCAGTACTTC.

Only a few counts were recorded for this clonotype. This chain connects TRBV5-4 to TRBJ2-3; unclear D gene. Germline CDR1 and CDR2: SGHNT and YYREEE (reference sequence). The CDR3 covers 13 residues. V lost 2 bases to trimming and J lost 2 bases, with 6 bases between them. In DNA form, the CDR3 reads TGTGCCAGCAGCTTTCAACCCACAGATACGCAGTATTTT. The encoded protein is CASSFQPTDTQYF. The variable domain in full, with the rest retrieved from reference TRBV5-4 and TRBJ2-3, is ETGVTQSPTHLIKTRGQQVTLRCSSQSGHNTVSWYQQALGQGPQFIFQYYREEENGRGNFPPRFSGLQFPNYSSELNVNALELDDSALYLCASSFQPTDTQYFGPGTRLTVL.

The rearrangement links TRBV2 to TRBJ2-5, with 12 positions matching TRBD2. The closer fit of TRBJ2-1 to the DNA end suggests the J call may be wrong. The CDR3 covers 14 residues. The germline V gene encodes CDR1 SNHLY and CDR2 FYNNEI. CDR3 sequence reads: CASSPSGGANEQFF. CDR3 coding DNA: TGTGCCAGCAGTCCTAGCGGGGGGGCCAATGAGCAGTTCTTC.

This clonotype appeared a few times. This rearrangement joins TRBV20-1 to TRBJ2-5; D remains ambiguous. The CDR3 runs to 12 residues. CDR1 is DFQATT and CDR2 is SNEGSKA in the germline V gene (reference sequence). The germline V and J ends were trimmed by 4 bases and 2 bases, with 8 bases remaining between them. As DNA, the CDR3 is TGCAGTGCTACACAGCTACAAGAGACCCAGTACTTC. Amino acid sequence: CSATQLQETQYF.

The rearrangement links TRBV3-1 to TRBJ2-7, with a possible D match to TRBD2 (5 bases). The CDR3 extends over 15 amino acids. V lost 4 bases to trimming and J lost 2 bases, with 15 bases between them. Germline assignment: CDR1 LGHDT and CDR2 YNNKEL (reference sequence). The CDR3 nucleotides read TGTGCCAGCAGCCCACCGGGGAGAGGCCCCTACGAGCAGTACTTC. As protein: CASSPPGRGPYEQYF.

The chain joins TRBV2 to TRBJ1-2; D ambiguous. CDR1 and CDR2 from the germline V gene are SNHLY and FYNNEI. V was shortened by 5 bases and J by 2 bases, with 12 bases between the two germline ends. The CDR3 totals 14 residues. CDR3 bases: TGTGCCAGCAGTTACCTCAGGAAAAACTATGGCTACACCTTC. Amino acids: CASSYLRKNYGYTF.

This chain links TRBV4-2 with TRBJ2-1; 10 bases align to TRBD2. CDR1 and CDR2 (germline): LGHNA, YNFKEQ. The CDR3 sequence is 18 residues long. The trim removed 5 bases at V and 4 bases at J, leaving 14 bases unmatched. CDR3 coding DNA: TGTGCCAGCAGCACTCCCCCTTTAGCGGGGGGCGGATACAATGAGCAGTTCTTC. Protein sequence: CASSTPPLAGGGYNEQFF.

The chain employs TRBV9 and TRBJ1-5, with no clear D. Trimming stripped 2 bases from V and 5 bases from J, with 11 bases between. This CDR3 has 14 residues. Germline CDR1 reads SGDLS; CDR2 reads YYNGEE. The CDR3 DNA is TGTGCCAGCAGCGTGGACGGGGAAGATCAGCCCCAGCATTTT. Amino acids: CASSVDGEDQPQHF.

This chain connects TRBV20-1 to TRBJ2-3, with a tentative D call TRBD1 (6 bases). This CDR3 has 13 residues. In germline, CDR1 is DFQATT, CDR2 SNEGSKA (reference sequence). Trimming stripped 6 bases from V and 3 bases from J, with 13 bases between. The CDR3: CSANRESTDTQYF. Written as DNA, the CDR3 is TGCAGTGCCAACAGGGAAAGTACAGATACGCAGTATTTT.

J is TRBJ2-7 and V is TRBV20-1, with 10 bases matching TRBD2. Germline CDR1 is DFQATT and CDR2 is SNEGSKA (reference sequence). The CDR3 contains 15 residues. With V trimmed by 5 bases and J by 1 base, 8 bases remained unmatched. The CDR3 spells CSAQPLAGESYEQYF. The DNA for the CDR3 is TGCAGTGCTCAACCCCTAGCGGGGGAGTCCTACGAGCAGTACTTC.

The chain employs TRBV6-1 and TRBJ2-4, with D maybe TRBD1 (5 bases). CDR3 length equals 14 residues. Between the trimmed V and J ends, which lost 1 base and 2 bases, there was a span of 6 bases. Germline V lookup: CDR1 MNHNS, CDR2 SASEGT. CDR3 nucleotide sequence: TGTGCCAGCAGTGAAGACAGGTCCAAAAACATTCAGTACTTC. Its translation: CASSEDRSKNIQYF.

This rearrangement joins TRBV7-9 to TRBJ1-2, with unresolved D. From germline, CDR1 is SEHNR and CDR2 FQNEAQ (reference sequence). The CDR3 length is 12 residues. The ends were cut back, 4 bases at V and 4 bases at J, with 7 bases in the middle. CDR3 DNA sequence: TGTGCCAGCAGCTACCTACCCTATGGCTACACCTTC. It codes for CASSYLPYGYTF. Looking up the rest from reference TRBV7-9 and TRBJ1-2 gives the full variable domain: DTGVSQNPRHKITKRGQNVTFRCDPISEHNRLYWYRQTLGQGPEFLTYFQNEAQLEKSRLLSDRFSAERPKGSFSTLEIQRTEQGDSAMYLCASSYLPYGYTFGSGTRLTVV.

This clonotype appeared a few times. A much larger clone lies a single base off, so this may be a read error. The chain has TRBV2 and TRBJ2-5; 13 bases fit TRBD2. Germline V gene lookup returns CDR1 SNHLY and CDR2 FYNNEI. The V segment lost 6 bases and the J segment 7 bases; nucleotides outside the gene matches: 5. The CDR3 sequence is 14 residues long. As DNA, the CDR3 is TGTGCCAGCAGGGGGACTAGCGGGACAAGGACCCAGTACTTC. This encodes CASRGTSGTRTQYF.

This chain uses TRBV29-1 with TRBJ2-7; a possible D gene is TRBD2 (5 bases). V was shortened by 3 bases and J by 3 bases, with 9 bases between the two germline ends. The CDR3 runs 12 residues. Per germline, CDR1 SQVTM and CDR2 ANQGSEA. CDR3 in amino acids: CSVETGIYEQYF. CDR3 nucleotides: TGCAGCGTTGAGACCGGGATCTACGAGCAGTACTTC.

This clonotype has only a few counts. CDR3: CASSQDLGQGGETQYF. The CDR3 DNA follows: TGCGCCAGCAGCCAAGATCTCGGGCAGGGAGGAGAGACCCAGTACTTC. The V and J genes are TRBV4-1 and TRBJ2-5, with D possibly being TRBD2 (6 bases). The length of the CDR3 is 16 residues. V gave up 0 bases and J gave up 4 bases, with 15 bases separating them. In germline, CDR1 is MGHRA, CDR2 YSYEKL.

The rearrangement joins TRBV14 to TRBJ2-1, with 7 positions matching TRBD1. With the DNA end fitting TRBJ2-5 better, the J assignment may be wrong. This CDR3 region has 15 residues. In germline, CDR1 is SGHDN, CDR2 FVKESK. The CDR3 DNA sequence: TGTGCCAGCAGCCGAGACAGGGCGGTCCAAGAGACCCAGTACTTC. This encodes CASSRDRAVQETQYF.

This clonotype has only a few counts. The chain employs TRBV20-1 and TRBJ2-3; 10 nucleotides match TRBD2. Germline CDR1 DFQATT, CDR2 SNEGSKA (reference sequence). The length of the CDR3 is 14 residues. After removal of 2 bases from V and 3 bases from J, the junction contained 2 bases not matched to a gene. The CDR3 protein is CSARLTSGTDTQYF. As DNA, the CDR3 is TGCAGTGCTAGACTGACTAGCGGGACAGATACGCAGTATTTT.

This chain links TRBV28 with TRBJ2-7; no firm D call. V gave up 5 bases and J gave up 3 bases, with 11 bases separating them. This CDR3 region has 13 residues. Germline loops: CDR1 MDHEN, CDR2 SYDVKM. The CDR3: CASSPHSDYEQYF. In DNA form, the CDR3 reads TGTGCCAGCAGTCCTCATTCCGACTACGAGCAGTACTTC.

This chain joins TRBV5-5 and TRBJ2-5; possibly TRBD1 for D (6 bases). This CDR3 is built from 13 residues. Trimming took off 4 bases at V and 5 bases at J, with 12 bases between the two ends. The germline V gene has CDR1 SGHKS and CDR2 YYEKEE (reference sequence). The CDR3 sequence is CASSATGWETQYF. The CDR3 DNA sequence: TGTGCCAGCAGCGCGACAGGCTGGGAGACCCAGTACTTC. The entire variable domain, with the rest obtained from reference TRBV5-5 and TRBJ2-5, is as follows: DAGVTQSPTHLIKTRGQQVTLRCSPISGHKSVSWYQQVLGQGPQFIFQYYEKEERGRGNFPDRFSARQFPNYSSELNVNALLLGDSALYLCASSATGWETQYFGPGTRLLVL.

This clonotype was seen a handful of times. This chain links TRBV3-1 with TRBJ1-2, with 9 bases that match TRBD1. Looked up from germline, CDR1 is LGHDT and CDR2 is YNNKEL (reference sequence). J lost 0 bases, V lost 3 bases, and 11 bases had no gene match. The CDR3 totals 18 residues. CDR3 in amino acids: CASSHAGTGLTANYGYTF. The DNA of the CDR3 is TGTGCCAGCAGCCACGCCGGGACAGGGCTTACGGCTAACTATGGCTACACCTTC.

This clonotype occurred a few times. As DNA, the CDR3 is TGTGCCAGCAGTGACGATAGCGGGAGAAGCGCAGATACGCAGTATTTT. Translation gives CASSDDSGRSADTQYF. The chain links TRBV6-4 to TRBJ2-3; TRBD2 aligns across 9 bases. The CDR3 runs to 16 residues. The ends lost 2 bases at V and 4 bases at J; junction bases unmatched: 7. Germline assignment: CDR1 MRHNA and CDR2 SNTAGT.

This chain uses TRBV7-8 with TRBJ2-5, with 12 bases lining up with TRBD2. The CDR3 runs 17 residues. The germline CDR1 and CDR2 sequences are SGHVS and FQNEAQ. Germline trimming cut 0 bases from V and 2 bases from J; bases unmatched to any gene: 4. The CDR3 region has the DNA TGTGCCAGCAGCTTAGCTAGTCTAGCGGGGGGGCAAGAGACCCAGTACTTC. It yields the protein CASSLASLAGGQETQYF.

The genes are TRBV12-3 or TRBV12-4 and TRBJ2-5, with D perhaps TRBD2 (6 bases). CDR3 length equals 16 residues. Trimming removed 2 bases from V and 3 bases from J, with 16 bases in between. In nucleotides, the CDR3 is TGTGCCAGCAGTTTATGGGGTAGCGGTCCGGAAGAGACCCAGTACTTC. Its translation is CASSLWGSGPEETQYF.

The V call is TRBV19, the J call TRBJ1-3; 7 bases align to TRBD1. Looked up from germline, CDR1 is LNHDA and CDR2 is SQIVND (reference sequence). Unmatched junction bases numbered 8, after V lost 1 base and J lost 2 bases. The CDR3 is 17 amino acids. CDR3 in amino acids: CASSIGSGGTTGNTIYF. CDR3 DNA sequence: TGTGCCAGTAGTATAGGGTCAGGGGGAACGACTGGAAACACCATATATTTT.

This clonotype showed up just a few times. The V gene is TRBV20-1, the J gene TRBJ2-7; 8 nucleotides match TRBD2. The ends lost 0 bases at V and 2 bases at J; junction bases unmatched: 12. The germline V gene has CDR1 DFQATT and CDR2 SNEGSKA (reference sequence). CDR3 length: 17 amino acids. The CDR3 region is CSARDKLETGGPYEQYF. The CDR3 nucleotides are TGCAGTGCTAGAGATAAATTGGAAACGGGAGGGCCCTACGAGCAGTACTTC.

This chain joins TRBV7-9 and TRBJ2-7; D is unresolved. Trimming took off 6 bases at V and 0 bases at J, with 9 bases between the two ends. The CDR3 has 13 residues. CDR1 SEHNR and CDR2 FQNEAQ come from the germline V gene (reference sequence). CDR3 bases: TGTGCCAGCAGTTTTCCGGCCTCCTACGAGCAGTACTTC. This codes for CASSFPASYEQYF.

The chain links TRBV5-1 to TRBJ2-5; no clear D gene. Germline CDR1 SGHRS, CDR2 YFSETQ. This CDR3 region has 15 residues. V was pared by 1 base and J by 3 bases, with 13 bases between. This chain's CDR3 is CASSLWQVQKETQYF. The CDR3 nucleotides are TGCGCCAGCAGCTTGTGGCAGGTCCAGAAAGAGACCCAGTACTTC.

The genes are TRBV5-1 and TRBJ2-3, with 12 bases fitting TRBD2. From germline, CDR1 is SGHRS and CDR2 YFSETQ. This CDR3 is built from 18 residues. Unmatched junction bases numbered 13, after V lost 7 bases and J lost 1 base. The CDR3 protein is CASWPGLAGGPRTDTQYF. The CDR3 coding sequence is TGCGCCAGCTGGCCGGGGCTAGCGGGAGGGCCCCGCACAGATACGCAGTATTTT.

The chain joins TRBV20-1 to TRBJ2-3, with 8 nucleotides matching TRBD2. The CDR3 contains 11 residues. Germline V gene sequence: CDR1 DFQATT, CDR2 SNEGSKA (reference sequence). V dropped 3 bases and J dropped 10; count of bases not matched to a gene: 3. The CDR3 DNA is TGCAGTGCTAGGGGACTAGAAGCGCAGTATTTT. This codes for CSARGLEAQYF.

This clonotype was observed a handful of times. The chain has TRBV11-1 and TRBJ2-1; 10 positions agree with TRBD2. V shed 5 bases and J 4 bases; nucleotides not matched to a gene: 8. Germline V gives CDR1 SGHAT, CDR2 FQDESV (reference sequence). The CDR3 consists of 16 residues. As DNA, the CDR3 is TGTGCCAGCAGCCCCAAAGAAGCGGGAGGGTACAATGAGCAGTTCTTC. Translated, it gives CASSPKEAGGYNEQFF.

The V and J genes are TRBV27 and TRBJ1-6; 7 bases map to TRBD1. Germline values: CDR1 MNHEY, CDR2 SMNVEV (reference sequence). The CDR3 runs to 12 residues. V lost 2 bases and J lost 11; bases outside the gene matches: 0. In DNA form, the CDR3 reads TGTGCCAGCAGTTTACAGGGGGCACCCCTCCACTTT. Protein: CASSLQGAPLHF.